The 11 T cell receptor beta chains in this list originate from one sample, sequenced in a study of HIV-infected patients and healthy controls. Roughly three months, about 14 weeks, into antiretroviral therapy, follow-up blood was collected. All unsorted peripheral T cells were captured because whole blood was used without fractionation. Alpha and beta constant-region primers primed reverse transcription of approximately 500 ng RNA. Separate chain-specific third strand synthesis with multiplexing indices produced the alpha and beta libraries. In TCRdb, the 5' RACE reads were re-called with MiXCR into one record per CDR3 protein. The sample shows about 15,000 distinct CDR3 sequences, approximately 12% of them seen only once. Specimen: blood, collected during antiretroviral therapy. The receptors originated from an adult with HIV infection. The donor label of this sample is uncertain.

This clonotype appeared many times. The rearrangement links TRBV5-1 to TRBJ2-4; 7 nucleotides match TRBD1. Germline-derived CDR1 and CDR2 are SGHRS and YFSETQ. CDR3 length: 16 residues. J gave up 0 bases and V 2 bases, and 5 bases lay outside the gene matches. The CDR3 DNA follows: TGCGCCAGCAGCTTCCGGACAGGACTAGCCAAAAACATTCAGTACTTC. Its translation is CASSFRTGLAKNIQYF.

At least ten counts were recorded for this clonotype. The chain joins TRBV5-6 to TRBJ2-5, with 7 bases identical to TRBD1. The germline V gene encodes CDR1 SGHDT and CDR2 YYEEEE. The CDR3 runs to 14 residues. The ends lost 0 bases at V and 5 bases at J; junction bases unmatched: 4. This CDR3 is CASSLGFRGETQYF. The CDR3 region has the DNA TGTGCCAGCAGCTTGGGGTTCAGGGGGGAGACCCAGTACTTC. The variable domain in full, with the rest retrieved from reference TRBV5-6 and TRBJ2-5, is DAGVTQSPTHLIKTRGQQVTLRCSPKSGHDTVSWYQQALGQGPQFIFQYYEEEERQRGNFPDRFSGHQFPNYSSELNVNALLLGDSALYLCASSLGFRGETQYFGPGTRLLVL.

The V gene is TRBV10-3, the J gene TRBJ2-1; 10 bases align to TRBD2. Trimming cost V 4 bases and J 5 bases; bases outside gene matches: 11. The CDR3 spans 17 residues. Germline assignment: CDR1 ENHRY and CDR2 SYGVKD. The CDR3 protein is CAISVVVSGRSHNEQFF. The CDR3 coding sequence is TGTGCCATCAGTGTTGTTGTTAGCGGGAGGTCCCACAATGAGCAGTTCTTC.

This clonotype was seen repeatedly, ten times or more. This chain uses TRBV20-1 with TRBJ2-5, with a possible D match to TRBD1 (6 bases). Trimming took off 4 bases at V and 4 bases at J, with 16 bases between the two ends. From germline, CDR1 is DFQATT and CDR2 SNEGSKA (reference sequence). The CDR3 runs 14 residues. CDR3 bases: TGCAGTGCTAAGACAGGCTCTGGATTAGAGACCCAGTACTTC. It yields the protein CSAKTGSGLETQYF.

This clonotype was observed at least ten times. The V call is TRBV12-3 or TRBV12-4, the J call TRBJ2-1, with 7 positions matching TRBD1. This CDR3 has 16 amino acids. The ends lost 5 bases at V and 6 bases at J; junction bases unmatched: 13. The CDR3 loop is CASSGNRGSLVNEQFF. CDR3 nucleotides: TGTGCCAGCAGTGGCAACAGGGGTAGTCTGGTCAATGAGCAGTTCTTC.

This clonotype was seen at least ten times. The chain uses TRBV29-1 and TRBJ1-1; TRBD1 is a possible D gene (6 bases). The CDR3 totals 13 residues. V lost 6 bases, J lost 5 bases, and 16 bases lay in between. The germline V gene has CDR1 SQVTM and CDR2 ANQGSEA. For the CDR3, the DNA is TGCAGCGTAGCATTGGGGGCTAAGACTGAAGCTTTCTTT. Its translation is CSVALGAKTEAFF.

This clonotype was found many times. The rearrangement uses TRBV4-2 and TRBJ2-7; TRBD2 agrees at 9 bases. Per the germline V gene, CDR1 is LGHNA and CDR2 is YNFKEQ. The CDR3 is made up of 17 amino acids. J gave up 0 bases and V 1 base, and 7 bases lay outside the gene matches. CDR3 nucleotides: TGTGCCAGCAGCCAAGCTCTCGGGACTAGCCACTCCTACGAGCAGTACTTC. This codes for CASSQALGTSHSYEQYF.

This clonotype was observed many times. As DNA, the CDR3 is TGTGCCACCAGCCCGAACTGGCCTGACAATGAGCAGTTCTTC. This sequence encodes CATSPNWPDNEQFF. This chain connects TRBV15 to TRBJ2-1; D gene uncertain. Germline CDR1 reads LNHNV; CDR2 reads YYDKDF (reference sequence). This CDR3 contains 14 residues. V was pared by 5 bases and J by 5 bases, with 13 bases between.

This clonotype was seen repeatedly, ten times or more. This chain's CDR3 is CSATGTGGGGSNQPQHF. CDR3 DNA: TGCAGTGCTACCGGGACAGGGGGGGGAGGAAGCAATCAGCCCCAGCATTTT. The rearrangement uses TRBV20-1 and TRBJ1-5; TRBD1 matches 11 bases. The CDR3 is made up of 17 amino acids. Germline CDR1 is DFQATT and CDR2 is SNEGSKA (reference sequence). V lost 4 bases to trimming and J lost 1 base; unmatched junction nucleotides: 9.

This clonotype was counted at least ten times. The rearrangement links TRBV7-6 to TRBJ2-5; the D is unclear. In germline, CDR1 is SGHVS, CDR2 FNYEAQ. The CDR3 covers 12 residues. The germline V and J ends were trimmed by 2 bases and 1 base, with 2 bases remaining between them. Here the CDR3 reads CASSLIQETQYF. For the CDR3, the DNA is TGTGCCAGCAGCTTAATCCAAGAGACCCAGTACTTC.

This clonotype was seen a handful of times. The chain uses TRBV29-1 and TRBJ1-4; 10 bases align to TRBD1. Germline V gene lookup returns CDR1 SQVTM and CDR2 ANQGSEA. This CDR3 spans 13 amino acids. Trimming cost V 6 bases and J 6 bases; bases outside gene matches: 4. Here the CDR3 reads CSVTGTGDEKLFF. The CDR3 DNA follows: TGCAGCGTCACCGGGACAGGGGATGAAAAACTGTTTTTT.